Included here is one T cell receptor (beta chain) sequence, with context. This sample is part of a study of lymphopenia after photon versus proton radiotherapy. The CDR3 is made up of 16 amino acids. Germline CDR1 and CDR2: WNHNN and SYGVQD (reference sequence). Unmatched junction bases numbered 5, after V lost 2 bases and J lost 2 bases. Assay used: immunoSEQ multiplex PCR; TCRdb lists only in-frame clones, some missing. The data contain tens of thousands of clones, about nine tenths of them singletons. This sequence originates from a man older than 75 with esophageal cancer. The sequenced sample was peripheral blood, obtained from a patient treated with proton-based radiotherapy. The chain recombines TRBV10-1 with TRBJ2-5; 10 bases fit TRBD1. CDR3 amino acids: CASSEGTGATQETQYF. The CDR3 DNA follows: TGCGCCAGCAGTGAGGGGACAGGGGCGACGCAAGAGACCCAGTACTTC.